The 18 T cell receptor beta chains reported below all come from one sample, sequenced in a study of blood T cells in healthy people across ages. A J-beta primer mix and a sample-barcoded 5' primer were used in a second PCR of roughly 6 to 12 cycles. TCRdb called the 5' RACE reads again in MiXCR, with one record for every CDR3 protein. Among some 760,000 distinct CDR3 sequences, around 25% were seen once, and the ten largest hold more than 3%. This sample also appeared in a second study, on T cells of mothers and their children.

The specimen sequenced was blood. The receptors were gathered from a boy aged 10-17 years in good health.

This clonotype was detected once. This rearrangement joins TRBV28 to TRBJ2-5; the D gene could be TRBD1 or TRBD2 (5 bases each). CDR3 length: 16 residues. The V gene lost 3 bases and the J gene lost 4 bases, with 18 bases spanning the gap. Germline V gene lookup returns CDR1 MDHEN and CDR2 SYDVKM. CDR3 coding DNA: TGTGCCAGCAGTTTTATTTCCTCCGGTGGGGGAGAGACCCAGTACTTC. It codes for CASSFISSGGGETQYF.

This clonotype turned up a few times. The V gene is TRBV6-2 or TRBV6-3, the J gene TRBJ1-1, with unresolved D. The CDR3 is 17 residues long. V was trimmed by 3 bases and J by 1 base, leaving 18 bases between them. CDR1 and CDR2 from the germline V gene are MNHEY and SVGEGT. The CDR3 region has the DNA TGTGCCAGCAGTTATTCCAAGGAGTTAGATTGGAACACTGAAGCTTTCTTT. It codes for CASSYSKELDWNTEAFF.

The V call is TRBV6-5, the J call TRBJ1-5, with no clear D. The CDR3 spans 15 residues. V dropped 0 bases and J dropped 0 bases, with 6 bases sitting between them. Looked up from germline, CDR1 is MNHEY and CDR2 is SVGAGI. In nucleotides, the CDR3 is TGTGCCAGCAGTTACTCGATAGCTAGCAATCAGCCCCAGCATTTT. It translates to CASSYSIASNQPQHF.

The genes are TRBV6-2 or TRBV6-3 and TRBJ1-5, with D possibly being TRBD1 (6 bases). CDR3 length: 18 residues. V gave up 0 bases and J gave up 5 bases, with 20 bases separating them. CDR1 and CDR2 (germline): MNHEY, SVGEGT. The CDR3 DNA follows: TGTGCCAGCAGTTACTCGAACGGGACAAAGTCCCCTTATCAGCCCCAGCATTTT. Protein sequence: CASSYSNGTKSPYQPQHF.

J is TRBJ1-2 and V is TRBV5-1; weak D call: TRBD1 (5 bases). The germline gives CDR1 SGHRS, CDR2 YFSETQ. Trimming removed 5 bases at V and 3 bases at J, with 14 bases between. This CDR3 is built from 14 residues. The CDR3: CASREAGIDYGYTF. The CDR3 DNA sequence: TGCGCCAGCAGAGAAGCAGGGATCGACTATGGCTACACCTTC. The full variable domain, its missing parts supplied by reference TRBV5-1 and TRBJ1-2, is KAGVTQTPRYLIKTRGQQVTLSCSPISGHRSVSWYQQTPGQGLQFLFEYFSETQRNKGNFPGRFSGRQFSNSRSEMNVSTLELGDSALYLCASREAGIDYGYTFGSGTRLTVV.

The J gene is TRBJ2-7, the V gene TRBV28; a weak D match, TRBD1 (6 bases). The V gene's germline CDR1 is MDHEN and CDR2 SYDVKM. The length of the CDR3 is 15 residues. Between the trimmed V and J ends, which lost 4 bases and 3 bases, there was a span of 16 bases. Here the CDR3 DNA reads TGTGCCAGCAGTTCCCGCGCAGGGGTAGTCTACGAGCAGTACTTC. Translated: CASSSRAGVVYEQYF.

The chain uses TRBV6-5 and TRBJ1-2; no clear D. V gave up 7 bases and J gave up 1 base, with 13 bases separating them. The germline V gene encodes CDR1 MNHEY and CDR2 SVGAGI. The CDR3 contains 14 residues. CDR3 nucleotide sequence: TGTGCCAGCACTAGCCGGTACGGTAACTATGGCTACACCTTC. It yields the protein CASTSRYGNYGYTF.

This chain links TRBV10-3 with TRBJ2-5; 9 nucleotides match TRBD2. Near its end, the DNA agrees better with TRBJ2-7, so the J call may be wrong. Germline V lookup: CDR1 ENHRY, CDR2 SYGVKD. The CDR3 loop spans 13 amino acids. The CDR3 DNA sequence: TGTGCCATCGGAGCGGGAGGTCTCTACGAGCAGTACTTC. Translated: CAIGAGGLYEQYF.

The V and J genes are TRBV6-6 and TRBJ2-4; D assignment may be TRBD1 or TRBD2 (5 bases each). The germline V gene has CDR1 MNHNY and CDR2 SVGAGI (reference sequence). Trimming took off 1 base at V and 6 bases at J, with 16 bases between the two ends. The CDR3 covers 16 residues. Written as DNA, the CDR3 is TGTGCCAGCAGTTACTTCAGAGGGTCGCAGGGAAACATTCAGTACTTC. Its translation is CASSYFRGSQGNIQYF.

The sample holds a few counts of this clonotype. The chain joins TRBV28 to TRBJ1-1; D ambiguous. Trimming stripped 1 base from V and 3 bases from J, with 9 bases between. The V gene's germline CDR1 is MDHEN and CDR2 SYDVKM. CDR3 size: 14 residues. The CDR3 region has the DNA TGTGCCAGCAGTTTATTTGTCAGGTACACTGAAGCTTTCTTT. This translates into CASSLFVRYTEAFF.

The chain's CDR3 is CASSARGLGDNEQFF. CDR3 coding DNA: TGTGCCAGCAGCGCCCGGGGCCTCGGGGACAATGAGCAGTTCTTC. V is TRBV9 and J is TRBJ2-5, with D tentatively TRBD1 or TRBD2 (5 bases each). The closer fit of TRBJ2-1 to the DNA end suggests the J call may be wrong. The CDR3 totals 15 residues. Germline CDR1 SGDLS, CDR2 YYNGEE.

The chain employs TRBV5-1 and TRBJ2-7; D possibly corresponds to TRBD1 (5 bases). Trimming stripped 3 bases from V and 4 bases from J, with 11 bases between. CDR3 length equals 13 residues. Germline CDR1 is SGHRS and CDR2 is YFSETQ. CDR3 amino acids: CASSYGHGYEQYF. The CDR3 DNA reads as TGCGCCAGCAGCTACGGACACGGGTACGAGCAGTACTTC.

The V gene is TRBV28, the J gene TRBJ2-1; the D is unclear. V was shortened by 6 bases and J by 3 bases, with 15 bases between the two germline ends. The CDR3 extends over 15 amino acids. Looked up from germline, CDR1 is MDHEN and CDR2 is SYDVKM. CDR3 in DNA: TGTGCCAGCAGCGTGACGACTCCTGACTACAATGAGCAGTTCTTC. Its protein is CASSVTTPDYNEQFF.

This sequence joins TRBV7-2 and TRBJ2-3; D assignment may be TRBD1 or TRBD2 (5 bases each). The CDR3 sequence is 14 residues long. Between the trimmed V and J ends, which lost 6 bases and 0 bases, there was a span of 10 bases. CDR1 and CDR2 from the germline V gene are SGHTA and FQGNSA. The CDR3 loop is CASRDGASTDTQYF. The CDR3 DNA is TGTGCCAGCAGAGACGGGGCTAGCACAGATACGCAGTATTTT.

The chain joins TRBV14 to TRBJ1-3; D unresolved. The CDR3 consists of 16 residues. Germline assignment: CDR1 SGHDN and CDR2 FVKESK. The V end lost 5 bases, the J end lost 0 bases, and 14 bases lay between the germline ends. CDR3 protein: CASSRDRKFSGNTIYF. CDR3 bases: TGTGCCAGCAGCAGAGACCGGAAGTTCTCTGGAAACACCATATATTTT.

This chain uses TRBV29-1 with TRBJ1-2, with D possibly matching TRBD1 (5 bases). V gave up 6 bases and J gave up 3 bases, with 20 bases separating them. CDR1 and CDR2 from the germline V gene are SQVTM and ANQGSEA. The CDR3 has 15 residues. For the CDR3, the DNA is TGCAGCGTGGCCGGGACGTCTCCCGTGGACTATGGCTACACCTTC. Its protein is CSVAGTSPVDYGYTF.

On this clonotype itself: This CDR3 fails to terminate in the conserved phenylalanine or tryptophan, so it likely reflects a read error. J is TRBJ2-5 and V is TRBV7-9; 8 bases are shared with TRBD2. This CDR3 region has 15 residues. The germline V gene has CDR1 SEHNR and CDR2 FQNEAQ (reference sequence). V was clipped by 6 bases and J by 1 base; unmatched bases: 7. CDR3: CASRATGGPQETQYY. CDR3 sequence (DNA): TGTGCCAGCAGGGCCACGGGGGGGCCCCAAGAGACCCAGTACTAC.

J is TRBJ2-7 and V is TRBV28; possible D gene TRBD1, 5 bases. Between the trimmed V and J ends, which lost 6 bases and 3 bases, there was a span of 12 bases. This CDR3 contains 13 residues. The germline gives CDR1 MDHEN, CDR2 SYDVKM. This CDR3 is CASRTPTDYEQYF. The DNA of the CDR3 is TGTGCCAGCAGGACCCCGACAGACTACGAGCAGTACTTC.